This T cell receptor (beta chain) is drawn from a study of vaccination and CD4 T cells after COVID-19. Across the study: Participants were vaccinated with two doses, given as either BNT162b2 or mRNA-1273 vaccine. Cultures that served as controls received a CEFX pool, an HIV-1 Nef pool, or no peptide.

Sequencing of cultured CD4+ T cell DNA used the Oncomine TCR Beta short-read assay. TCRdb re-called the PCR reads with MiXCR, one entry per CDR3 protein. The sample lists 20,000 to 25,000 distinct CDR3 sequences; roughly half were seen once. The treatment: approximately 10-day PBMC culture with coronavirus spike peptide pools or control peptides (ViraFEST assay). Details on this clonotype: Its antigen is as yet unknown.

The CDR3 totals 16 residues. Germline CDR1 is SGHRS and CDR2 is YFSETQ. V shed 4 bases and J 6 bases; nucleotides not matched to a gene: 13. The chain recombines TRBV5-1 with TRBJ2-3; 8 bases agree with TRBD1. The sequence came from a human donor who had recovered from COVID-19. The sample consisted of CD4+ T cells from blood, cultured in vitro. The CDR3 is CASSPAGTGPQDTQYF. CDR3 nucleotide sequence: TGCGCCAGCAGCCCAGCTGGGACAGGACCTCAGGATACGCAGTATTTT. Complete variable domain (other parts from reference TRBV5-1 and TRBJ2-3): KAGVTQTPRYLIKTRGQQVTLSCSPISGHRSVSWYQQTPGQGLQFLFEYFSETQRNKGNFPGRFSGRQFSNSRSEMNVSTLELGDSALYLCASSPAGTGPQDTQYFGPGTRLTVL.